These T cell receptor beta chains were read from a single sample in a study of human T cells and chemical hapten exposure. One entry per CDR3 protein results from TCRdb running MiXCR on the RACE reads. Of under 50,000 distinct CDR3 sequences detected, about an eighth appear once; the ten largest clones hold 2% to 2.5%. Specimen: whole blood, collected in connection with sensitization to the hapten diphenylcyclopropenone (DPC). The source is a woman aged 40 to 50 with alopecia areata. Some clones in this sample may be carry-over from other donors' samples. Both conserved end residues are part of each CDR3. D genes are given only for firm matches. For some rows the clone size is stated as once, few or many, or as a class when expanded; others skip it.

size	D	length	V	J	CDR3	DNA
NA	NA	11	TRBV20-1	TRBJ2-3	CSAGHPDTQYF	TGCAGTGCGGGCCATCCAGATACGCAGTATTTT
few	NA	15	TRBV9	TRBJ2-3	CASSVEGSWADTQYF	TGTGCCAGCAGCGTAGAGGGCTCGTGGGCAGATACGCAGTATTTT
medium-sized	NA	15	TRBV3-1	TRBJ2-5	CASSQNLVAQETQYF	TGTGCCAGCAGCCAAAATCTGGTGGCCCAAGAGACCCAGTACTTC
few	NA	14	TRBV28	TRBJ2-2	CASSLLAGTGELFF	TGTGCCAGCAGTCTCCTGGCGGGCACCGGGGAGCTGTTTTTT
NA	TRBD2	14	TRBV2	TRBJ2-7	CASRGLATTYEQYF	TGTGCCAGCAGGGGACTAGCGACAACCTACGAGCAGTACTTC
many	NA	13	TRBV28	TRBJ1-1	CASSLGQDGVAFF	TGTGCCAGCAGTTTAGGCCAGGACGGGGTAGCTTTCTTT
many	NA	11	TRBV20-1	TRBJ2-7	CSAVYSYEQYF	TGCAGTGCGGTGTATTCCTACGAGCAGTACTTC
many	NA	13	TRBV3-1	TRBJ1-2	CASSQTGRIGYTF	TGTGCCAGCAGCCAAACGGGGCGCATTGGCTACACCTTC
many	TRBD1	18	TRBV2	TRBJ2-6	CASSGRRGRRSGANVLTF	TGTGCCAGCAGTGGCCGCAGGGGGCGCAGATCTGGGGCCAACGTCCTGACTTTC
many	NA	13	TRBV29-1	TRBJ2-2	CSVGGLTTGELFF	TGCAGCGTTGGAGGGCTAACAACCGGGGAGCTGTTTTTT
many	TRBD1	15	TRBV18	TRBJ2-2	CASSLGQGGTGELFF	TGTGCCAGCTCACTGGGACAGGGCGGCACCGGGGAGCTGTTTTTT
many	NA	13	TRBV4-3	TRBJ2-1	CASSQELPNEQFF	TGCGCCAGCAGCCAAGAACTCCCCAATGAGCAGTTCTTC
many	TRBD2	14	TRBV11-3	TRBJ2-2	CASSSSGGYGELFF	TGTGCCAGCAGCTCTAGCGGGGGTTACGGGGAGCTGTTTTTT
many	NA	18	TRBV29-1	TRBJ1-2	CSVENSGTASTISYGYTF	TGCAGCGTTGAGAACTCCGGGACGGCCTCCACCATTTCTTATGGCTACACCTTC
many	TRBD1	15	TRBV7-9	TRBJ1-6	CASRSWDSYNSPLHF	TGTGCCAGCAGAAGTTGGGACAGCTATAATTCACCCCTCCACTTT
few	TRBD1	16	TRBV28	TRBJ1-1	CASRIRTGGSNTEAFF	TGTGCCAGCAGAATCCGGACAGGGGGCAGTAACACTGAAGCTTTCTTT
many	NA	13	TRBV5-4	TRBJ1-1	CASSPSLDREAFF	TGTGCCAGCAGCCCCTCCTTGGACAGAGAAGCTTTCTTT
few	TRBD1	15	TRBV7-2	TRBJ2-1	CASSLGGLGVNEQFF	TGTGCCAGCAGCCTAGGGGGCTTAGGCGTCAATGAGCAGTTCTTC
many	NA	19	TRBV3-1	TRBJ1-5	CASSQDVLSSGDSNQPQHF	TGTGCCAGCAGCCAAGATGTTCTCTCCTCGGGAGATAGCAATCAGCCCCAGCATTTT
NA	NA	14	TRBV28	TRBJ2-7	CASTQRGGFDEQYF	TGTGCCAGCACCCAAAGGGGGGGTTTCGACGAGCAGTACTTC
many	NA	12	TRBV12-3/TRBV12-4	TRBJ1-2	CASSEDNYGYTF	TGTGCCAGCAGTGAAGACAATTATGGCTACACCTTC
few	TRBD2	17	TRBV11-2	TRBJ2-1	CASSSRTSGVDYNEQFF	TGTGCCAGCAGCTCCCGGACTAGCGGGGTCGACTACAATGAGCAGTTCTTC
few	TRBD2	14	TRBV19	TRBJ2-1	CASSILAASNEQFF	TGTGCCAGTAGTATTCTAGCGGCATCCAATGAGCAGTTCTTC
many	TRBD2	15	TRBV10-3	TRBJ2-1	CAISERLALYNEQFF	TGTGCCATCAGCGAGAGACTAGCCCTTTACAATGAGCAGTTCTTC
many	NA	15	TRBV19	TRBJ2-7	CASSTDLSSSYEQYF	TGTGCCAGTAGTACCGACCTATCAAGCTCCTACGAGCAGTACTTC
NA	NA	14	TRBV10-3	TRBJ1-2	CAISESVRGDGYTF	TGTGCCATCAGTGAGTCGGTCAGGGGTGATGGCTACACCTTC
NA	NA	14	TRBV18	TRBJ2-7	CASSPGESSYEQYF	TGTGCCAGCTCACCCGGCGAAAGCTCCTACGAGCAGTACTTC
NA	TRBD2	16	TRBV28	TRBJ2-1	CASRTSGASSYNEQFF	TGTGCCAGCAGGACTAGCGGGGCCAGCTCCTACAATGAGCAGTTCTTC
NA	NA	14	TRBV20-1	TRBJ2-2	CSARVPRETGELFF	TGCAGTGCTAGAGTACCTAGGGAAACCGGGGAGCTGTTTTTT
NA	NA	13	TRBV6-2/TRBV6-3	TRBJ2-1	CAIRDGAYNEQFF	TGTGCCATTCGGGACGGAGCCTACAATGAGCAGTTCTTC
many	TRBD1	12	TRBV7-8	TRBJ1-1	CASSWGQGEAFF	TGTGCCAGCAGCTGGGGACAGGGCGAAGCTTTCTTT
NA	NA	14	TRBV4-1	TRBJ1-1	CASSQVRPNTEAFF	TGCGCCAGCAGCCAAGTACGGCCGAACACTGAAGCTTTCTTT
many	TRBD1	15	TRBV30	TRBJ2-7	CAWSPGQGASYEQYF	TGTGCCTGGAGCCCGGGACAGGGGGCCTCCTACGAGCAGTACTTC
NA	NA	13	TRBV7-9	TRBJ2-3	CASSTSGPDTQYF	TGTGCCAGCAGCACTTCAGGGCCAGATACGCAGTATTTT
few	NA	13	TRBV20-1	TRBJ2-3	CSAMEGYTDTQYF	TGCAGTGCTATGGAGGGGTACACAGATACGCAGTATTTT
NA	NA	12	TRBV6-5	TRBJ2-1	CASVDPGLRQFF	TGTGCCAGCGTAGATCCGGGACTTCGGCAGTTCTTC
few	NA	15	TRBV18	TRBJ2-7	CASSLKESVPYEQYF	TGTGCCAGCTCCTTAAAAGAGTCTGTGCCCTACGAGCAGTACTTC
few	TRBD1	14	TRBV29-1	TRBJ1-1	CSVPLGQGATEAFF	TGCAGCGTCCCTTTGGGACAGGGGGCCACTGAAGCTTTCTTT
few	NA	13	TRBV7-9	TRBJ1-5	CASSLGDNQPQHF	TGTGCCAGCAGCTTAGGAGACAATCAGCCCCAGCATTTT
few	NA	19	TRBV28	TRBJ2-4	CASTLWPGARPLAKNIQYF	TGTGCCAGCACCCTGTGGCCAGGGGCCCGACCTCTAGCCAAAAACATTCAGTACTTC
few	NA	15	TRBV4-3	TRBJ2-3	CASSQDRLGPDTQYF	TGCGCCAGCAGCCAAGATCGGTTGGGGCCAGATACGCAGTATTTT
many	NA	15	TRBV29-1	TRBJ2-7	CSVGEGQIGVHEQYF	TGCAGCGTTGGGGAGGGACAAATAGGGGTCCACGAGCAGTACTTC
many	TRBD1	14	TRBV6-5	TRBJ2-7	CASSIRDRAYEQYF	TGTGCCAGCAGCATTCGGGACAGGGCCTACGAGCAGTACTTC
NA	NA	15	TRBV28	TRBJ2-1	CASTPGRKVYNEQFF	TGTGCCAGCACCCCCGGGCGGAAGGTGTACAATGAGCAGTTCTTC
few	NA	13	TRBV28	TRBJ2-7	CASSSGPSYEQYF	TGTGCCAGCAGTTCGGGCCCCTCCTACGAGCAGTACTTC
NA	NA	14	TRBV28	TRBJ1-2	CASRVPGQANGYTF	TGTGCCAGCAGAGTTCCGGGACAAGCTAATGGCTACACCTTC
few	NA	15	TRBV28	TRBJ2-1	CASGQGASDYNEQFF	TGTGCCAGCGGGCAAGGGGCTAGCGATTACAATGAGCAGTTCTTC
many	NA	14	TRBV7-9	TRBJ1-1	CASSLRQEDTEAFF	TGTGCCAGCAGCTTACGGCAGGAAGACACTGAAGCTTTCTTT
few	TRBD1	13	TRBV28	TRBJ2-1	CATRTGVKNEQFF	TGTGCCACAAGGACAGGAGTTAAGAATGAGCAGTTCTTC